What follows are 9 T cell receptor beta chains derived from one specimen sequenced in a study of cytomegalovirus exposure and HLA in healthy donors. PCR involved 60 Vbeta and 13 Jbeta primers. The data were produced by immunoSEQ multiplex PCR, yet TCRdb's version contains in-frame clones alone and is incomplete. The sample has 55,000 to 75,000 clones; 75% are singletons. The sequencing sample was made of PBMCs. Receptor source: a woman in her twenties or thirties in good health and CMV-seropositive.

The chain links TRBV15 to TRBJ2-7, with TRBD1 matching over 7 bases. Germline CDR1 reads LNHNV; CDR2 reads YYDKDF (reference sequence). Losses at the gene ends were 2 bases for V and 0 bases for J; bases not matched to a gene: 4. There are 15 residues in the CDR3. The CDR3 nucleotides read TGTGCCACCAGCAGATACAGGGGAAGCTCCTACGAGCAGTACTTC. The encoded protein is CATSRYRGSSYEQYF.

The chain carries TRBV7-6 and TRBJ2-7; D uncertain. The CDR3 has 12 residues. Germline CDR1 SGHVS, CDR2 FNYEAQ. Trimming took 1 base from V and 5 from J, leaving 6 bases between them. DNA for the CDR3: TGTGCCAGCAGCTTAGGAGAGAACGAGCAGTACTTC. This gives the protein CASSLGENEQYF.

A note on this clone: The sample contains more than one DNA sequence encoding this CDR3. This chain uses TRBV2 with TRBJ1-5, with TRBD1 matching over 9 bases. The trim removed 4 bases at V and 4 bases at J, leaving 2 bases unmatched. The length of the CDR3 is 14 residues. Germline V lookup: CDR1 SNHLY, CDR2 FYNNEI. CDR3 sequence: CASSGGQGNQPQHF. The CDR3 coding sequence is TGTGCCAGCAGTGGGGGACAGGGTAATCAGCCCCAGCATTTT.

The chain is built from TRBV29-1 and TRBJ1-1; 9 nucleotides line up with TRBD1. This CDR3 has 13 amino acids. In germline, CDR1 is SQVTM, CDR2 ANQGSEA. V shed 5 bases, J shed 5 bases, and the junction held 6 bases outside the gene matches. The chain's CDR3 is CSVQGTGRTEAFF. CDR3 DNA sequence: TGCAGCGTTCAAGGGACAGGGCGGACTGAAGCTTTCTTT.

This chain links TRBV20-1 with TRBJ2-1; D remains unclear. Per the germline V gene, CDR1 is DFQATT and CDR2 is SNEGSKA (reference sequence). This CDR3 is 11 amino acids long. The germline V and J ends were trimmed by 8 bases and 9 bases, with 14 bases remaining between them. The CDR3 nucleotides are TGCAGTAGTCCCCTGTTCAGTGAGCAGTTCTTC. The encoded protein is CSSPLFSEQFF.

The rearrangement links TRBV6-1 to TRBJ1-2; tentatively, D is TRBD1 (5 bases). Per the germline V gene, CDR1 is MNHNS and CDR2 is SASEGT. Trimming took off 1 base at V and 4 bases at J, with 13 bases between the two ends. CDR3 length: 15 residues. This CDR3 is CASSEGGYQGYGYTF. The CDR3 region has the DNA TGTGCCAGCAGTGAAGGGGGTTACCAGGGCTATGGCTACACCTTC.

The table lists this clone with a few counts. This chain joins TRBV9 and TRBJ2-1; TRBD1 agrees at 8 bases. Germline loops: CDR1 SGDLS, CDR2 YYNGEE. The J segment lost 9 bases and the V segment lost 2 bases, leaving 13 bases of the junction unmatched. The CDR3 covers 16 residues. The CDR3 here is CASSVFPGQAQGEQFF. CDR3 bases: TGTGCCAGCAGCGTGTTCCCGGGACAGGCCCAAGGTGAGCAGTTCTTC.

V and J are TRBV10-3 and TRBJ2-2; D gene ambiguous. Trimming shortened V by 2 bases and J by 6 bases, and 10 bases separated the two germline ends. CDR1 is ENHRY and CDR2 is SYGVKD in the germline V gene. This CDR3 comprises 14 residues. The CDR3 DNA is TGTGCCATCAGTGAGACTCAGGTCCCCGGGGAGCTGTTTTTT. Translating it yields CAISETQVPGELFF.

To note about this clone: Other DNA sequences in this specimen translate into the identical CDR3. V is TRBV6-5 and J is TRBJ1-2; 7 bases align to TRBD1. V was pared by 3 bases and J by 2 bases, with 6 bases of the junction left unmatched. This CDR3 is 15 amino acids long. The germline CDR1 and CDR2 sequences are MNHEY and SVGAGI. CDR3 in amino acids: CASSYTGTANYGYTF. As DNA, the CDR3 is TGTGCCAGCAGTTATACCGGGACAGCGAACTATGGCTACACCTTC.